The source of this T cell receptor (beta chain) is a study of T cells in Graves' hyperthyroidism and ophthalmopathy. In the study overall: Peripheral blood specimens were obtained at initial diagnosis, prior to any treatment. Study-level findings and limits: Most expanded thyroid clonotypes above 0.001 recurred in blood.

From RNA transcripts, TCR beta CDR3 regions were amplified. First-round RT-PCR targeting the TCR CDR3 was performed with the HTBI primer set. TCRdb re-derived calls from the multiplex PCR reads in MiXCR, one entry per CDR3 protein. The data contain 350,000 to 450,000 distinct CDR3 sequences, roughly an eighth of them singletons. The germline V gene encodes CDR1 DFQATT and CDR2 SNEGSKA (reference sequence). V lost 4 bases and J 5 bases, leaving 11 bases between the germline ends. CDR3 length: 12 amino acids. This clonotype was counted many times. Its antigen is not known. Ophthalmopathy patients had moderate-to-severe active disease, CAS ≥3, NOSPECS ≥4, and disease duration under 3 months. Exclusion followed for patients with uncontrolled infection, other autoimmune disease, pregnancy or lactation.

The receptor was derived from a man aged 45-65 years with Graves' ophthalmopathy. The sequenced sample was blood. The chain joins TRBV20-1 to TRBJ2-5; D may be TRBD2 (7 bases). In nucleotides, the CDR3 is TGCAGTGCTATTAGGGGGGGTGAGACCCAGTACTTC. This gives the protein CSAIRGGETQYF.